This T cell receptor beta chain emerged from a study of T cell repertoires in cytomegalovirus infection. The study's findings and limits: Within the response measured ex vivo, HLA-C-restricted CMV-specific TCR beta clonotypes were dominant.

The sample holds a few counts of this clonotype. Antigen specificity is unknown. One entry per CDR3 protein, called by TCRdb with MiXCR from the reads. The sample has approximately 700,000 distinct CDR3 sequences; 35% are singletons. The CDR3 totals 16 residues. V trimming: 0 bases; J trimming: 2 bases; junction bases outside the gene matches: 5. The chain joins TRBV12-3 or TRBV12-4 to TRBJ2-7; TRBD2 agrees at 9 bases. The sequencing input was PBMCs. This clonotype was obtained from a human donor in good health (CMV status not recorded). Some clones in this sample may be carry-over from other donors' samples. As DNA, the CDR3 is TGTGCCAGCAGTTTAGCGAGGGCTAGCGGGACCTACGAGCAGTACTTC. It specifies CASSLARASGTYEQYF.